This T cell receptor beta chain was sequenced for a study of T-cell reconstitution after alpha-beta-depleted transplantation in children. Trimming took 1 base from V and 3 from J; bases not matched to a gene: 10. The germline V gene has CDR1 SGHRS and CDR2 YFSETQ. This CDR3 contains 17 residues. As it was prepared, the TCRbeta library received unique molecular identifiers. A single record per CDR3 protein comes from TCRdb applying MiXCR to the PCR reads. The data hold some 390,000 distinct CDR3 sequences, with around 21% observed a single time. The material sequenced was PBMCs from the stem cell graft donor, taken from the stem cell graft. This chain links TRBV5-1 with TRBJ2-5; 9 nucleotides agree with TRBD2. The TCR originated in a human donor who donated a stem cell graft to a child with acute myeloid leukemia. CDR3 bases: TGCGCCAGCAGCTTGTTACTGGATCTAGCGGGAAAAGAGACCCAGTACTTC. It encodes CASSLLLDLAGKETQYF.